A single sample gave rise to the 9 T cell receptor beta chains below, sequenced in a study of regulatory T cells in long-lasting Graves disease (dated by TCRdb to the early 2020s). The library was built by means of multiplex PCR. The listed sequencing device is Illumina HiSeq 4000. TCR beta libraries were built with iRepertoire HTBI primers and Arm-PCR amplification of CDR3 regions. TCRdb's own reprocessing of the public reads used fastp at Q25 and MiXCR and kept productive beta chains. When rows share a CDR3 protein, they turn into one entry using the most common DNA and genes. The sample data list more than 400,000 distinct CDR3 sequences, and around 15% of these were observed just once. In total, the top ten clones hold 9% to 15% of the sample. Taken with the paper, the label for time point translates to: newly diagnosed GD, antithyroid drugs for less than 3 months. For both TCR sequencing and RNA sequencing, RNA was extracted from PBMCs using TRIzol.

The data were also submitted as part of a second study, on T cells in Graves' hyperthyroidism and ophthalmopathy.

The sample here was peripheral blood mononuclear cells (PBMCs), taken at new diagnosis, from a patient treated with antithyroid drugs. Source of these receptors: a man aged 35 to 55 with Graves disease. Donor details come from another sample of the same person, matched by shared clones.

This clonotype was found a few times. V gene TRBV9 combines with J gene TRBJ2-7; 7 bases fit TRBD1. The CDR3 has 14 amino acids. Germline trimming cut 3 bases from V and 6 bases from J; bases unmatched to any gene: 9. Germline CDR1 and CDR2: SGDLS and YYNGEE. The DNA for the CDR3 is TGTGCCAGCAGCGCCACAGGGGACCGAGGCGAGCAGTACTTC. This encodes CASSATGDRGEQYF.

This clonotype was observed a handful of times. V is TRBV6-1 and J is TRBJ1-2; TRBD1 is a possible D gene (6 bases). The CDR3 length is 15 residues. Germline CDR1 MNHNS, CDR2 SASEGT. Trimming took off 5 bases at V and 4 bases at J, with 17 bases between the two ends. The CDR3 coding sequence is TGTGCCAGCAGTCCTCGACAGGTGGTAGGCTATGGCTACACCTTC. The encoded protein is CASSPRQVVGYGYTF.

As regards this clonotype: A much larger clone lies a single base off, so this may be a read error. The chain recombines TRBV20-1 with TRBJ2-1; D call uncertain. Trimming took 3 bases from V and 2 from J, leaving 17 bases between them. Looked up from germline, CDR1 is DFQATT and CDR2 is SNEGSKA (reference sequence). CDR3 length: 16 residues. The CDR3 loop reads CSASEISKSPYNEQFF. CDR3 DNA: TGCAGTGCTAGCGAAATTAGCAAAAGCCCCTACAATGAGCAGTTCTTC.

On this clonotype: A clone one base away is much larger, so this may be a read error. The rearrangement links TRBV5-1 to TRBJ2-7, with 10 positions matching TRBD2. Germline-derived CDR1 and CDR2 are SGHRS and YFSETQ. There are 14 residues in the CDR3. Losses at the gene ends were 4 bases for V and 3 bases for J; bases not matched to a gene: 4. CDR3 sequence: CASSGSGRIYEQYF. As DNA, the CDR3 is TGCGCCAGCAGCGGTAGCGGGAGGATCTACGAGCAGTACTTC.

CDR3 sequence: CSVVAGGLYEQYF. The CDR3 DNA follows: TGCAGCGTTGTAGCGGGAGGACTATACGAGCAGTACTTC. The chain couples TRBV29-1 to TRBJ2-7; TRBD2 matches 10 bases. V lost 4 bases and J lost 4; bases outside the gene matches: 4. The CDR3 is made up of 13 amino acids. Germline assignment: CDR1 SQVTM and CDR2 ANQGSEA.

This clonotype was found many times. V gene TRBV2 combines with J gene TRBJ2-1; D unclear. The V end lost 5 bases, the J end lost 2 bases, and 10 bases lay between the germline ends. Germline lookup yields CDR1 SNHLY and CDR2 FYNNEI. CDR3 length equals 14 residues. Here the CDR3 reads CASSIVGPYNEQFF. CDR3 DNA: TGTGCCAGCAGTATAGTTGGGCCCTACAATGAGCAGTTCTTC.

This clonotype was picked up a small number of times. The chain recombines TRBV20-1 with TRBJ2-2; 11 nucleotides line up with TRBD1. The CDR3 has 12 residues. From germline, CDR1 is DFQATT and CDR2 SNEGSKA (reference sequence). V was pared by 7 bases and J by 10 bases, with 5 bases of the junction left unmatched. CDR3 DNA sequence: TGCAGTGTCAGGACAGGGGGCGTGGAGCTGTTTTTT. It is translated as CSVRTGGVELFF.

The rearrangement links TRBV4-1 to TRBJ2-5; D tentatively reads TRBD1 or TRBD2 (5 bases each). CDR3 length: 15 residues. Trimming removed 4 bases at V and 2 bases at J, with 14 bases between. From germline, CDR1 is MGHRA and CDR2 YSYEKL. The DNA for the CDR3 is TGCGCCAGCAGCCGGGACGAGACCGTTCAAGAGACCCAGTACTTC. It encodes CASSRDETVQETQYF.

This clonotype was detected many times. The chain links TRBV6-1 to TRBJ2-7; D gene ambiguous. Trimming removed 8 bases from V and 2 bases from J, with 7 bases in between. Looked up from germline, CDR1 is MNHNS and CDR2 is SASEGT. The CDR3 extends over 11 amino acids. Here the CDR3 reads CASRQTYEQYF. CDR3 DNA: TGTGCCAGCCGCCAAACCTACGAGCAGTACTTC.